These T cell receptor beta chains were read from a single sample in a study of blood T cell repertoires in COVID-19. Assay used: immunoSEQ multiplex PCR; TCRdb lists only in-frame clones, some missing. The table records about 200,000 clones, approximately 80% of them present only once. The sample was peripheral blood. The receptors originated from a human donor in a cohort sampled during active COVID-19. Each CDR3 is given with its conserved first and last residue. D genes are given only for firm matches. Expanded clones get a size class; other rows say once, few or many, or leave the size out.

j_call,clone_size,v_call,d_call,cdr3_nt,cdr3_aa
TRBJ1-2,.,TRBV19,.,TGTGCCAGTAGTATATTTCGGGGAATCTCCTATGGCTACACCTTC,CASSIFRGISYGYTF
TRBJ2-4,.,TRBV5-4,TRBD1,TGTGCCAGCAGCCCAGGGGGTGCACTAGCCAAAAACATTCAGTACTTC,CASSPGGALAKNIQYF
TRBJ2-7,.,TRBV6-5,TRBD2,TGTGCCAGCACCAAAGCGGGGGGGCCGTACGAGCAGTACTTC,CASTKAGGPYEQYF
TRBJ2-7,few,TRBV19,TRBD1,TGTGCCAGTTCGGGACAGGCCACCTCAGAGCAGTACTTC,CASSGQATSEQYF
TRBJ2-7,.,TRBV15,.,TGTGCCACCAGCAGAGATAAGGGGGTGGGAGAGCAGTACTTC,CATSRDKGVGEQYF
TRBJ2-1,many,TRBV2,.,TGTGCCAGCAGGGGACACGGGGCCAGTAGTGAGCAGTTCTTC,CASRGHGASSEQFF
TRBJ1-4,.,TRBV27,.,TGTGCCAGCAGCTTCCAGGGGTTCGGAAATGAAAAACTGTTTTTT,CASSFQGFGNEKLFF
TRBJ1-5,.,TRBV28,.,TGTGCCAGCGAACGCGAAAGCAATCAGCCCCAGCATTTT,CASERESNQPQHF
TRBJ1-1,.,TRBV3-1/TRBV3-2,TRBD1,TGTGCCAGCAGTCGACAGGGAATGAACACTGAAGCTTTCTTT,CASSRQGMNTEAFF
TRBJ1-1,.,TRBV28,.,TGTGCCAGCAGTTTTGCGGGGTATCGCCTATTGAACACTGAAGCTTTCTTT,CASSFAGYRLLNTEAFF